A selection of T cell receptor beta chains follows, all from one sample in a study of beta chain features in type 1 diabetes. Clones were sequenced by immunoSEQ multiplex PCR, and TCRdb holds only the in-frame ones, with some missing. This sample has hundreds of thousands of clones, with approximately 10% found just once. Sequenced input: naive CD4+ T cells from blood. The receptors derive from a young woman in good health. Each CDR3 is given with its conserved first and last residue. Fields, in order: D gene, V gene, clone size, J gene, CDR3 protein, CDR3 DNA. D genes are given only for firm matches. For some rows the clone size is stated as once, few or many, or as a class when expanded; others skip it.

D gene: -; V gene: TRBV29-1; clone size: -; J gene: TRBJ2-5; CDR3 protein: CSVEMGGETQYF; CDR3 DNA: TGCAGCGTTGAGATGGGGGGAGAGACCCAGTACTTC
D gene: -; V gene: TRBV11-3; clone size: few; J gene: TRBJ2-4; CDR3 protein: CASSLDTGLAKNIQYF; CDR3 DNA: TGTGCCAGCAGCTTAGACACAGGGCTAGCCAAAAACATTCAGTACTTC
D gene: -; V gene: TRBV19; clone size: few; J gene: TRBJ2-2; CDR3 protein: CASSISGPGELFF; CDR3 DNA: TGTGCCAGTAGTATATCTGGGCCCGGGGAGCTGTTTTTT
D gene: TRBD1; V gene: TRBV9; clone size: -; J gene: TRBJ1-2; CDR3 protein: CASSVDREWSGYTF; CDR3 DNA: TGTGCCAGCAGCGTGGACAGGGAATGGAGTGGCTACACCTTC
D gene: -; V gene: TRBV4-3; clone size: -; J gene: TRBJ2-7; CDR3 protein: CASSQEMVPSYEQYF; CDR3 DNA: TGCGCCAGCAGCCAAGAGATGGTACCATCCTACGAGCAGTACTTC
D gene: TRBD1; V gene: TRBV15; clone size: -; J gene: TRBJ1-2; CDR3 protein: CATSSFDRVGGYTF; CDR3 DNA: TGTGCCACCAGCAGTTTCGACAGGGTCGGGGGCTACACCTTC
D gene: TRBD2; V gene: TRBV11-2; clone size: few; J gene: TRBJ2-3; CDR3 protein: CASSLADFLQREHTQYF; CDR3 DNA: TGTGCCAGCAGCTTAGCTGACTTTCTACAGCGGGAGCATACGCAGTATTTT
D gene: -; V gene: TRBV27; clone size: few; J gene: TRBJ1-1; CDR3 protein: CASSPAGRGPEAFF; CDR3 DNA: TGTGCCAGCAGTCCCGCCGGCAGGGGCCCTGAAGCTTTCTTT
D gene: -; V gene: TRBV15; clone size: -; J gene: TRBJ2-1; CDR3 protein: CATSRPGGAYPLRFF; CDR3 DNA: TGTGCCACCAGCAGGCCTGGGGGGGCCTACCCCCTCCGGTTCTTC
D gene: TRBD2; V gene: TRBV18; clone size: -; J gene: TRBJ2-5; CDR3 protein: CASSPPSTSGVQETQYF; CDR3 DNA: TGTGCCAGCTCACCACCCTCGACTAGCGGGGTCCAAGAGACCCAGTACTTC
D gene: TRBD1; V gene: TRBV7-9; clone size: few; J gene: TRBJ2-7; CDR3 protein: CASSPDQGALREQYF; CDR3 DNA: TGTGCCAGCAGCCCCGACCAGGGGGCGCTTCGTGAGCAGTACTTC
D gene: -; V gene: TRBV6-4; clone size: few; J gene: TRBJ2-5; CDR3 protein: CASSTGTEETQYF; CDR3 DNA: TGTGCCAGCAGCACGGGTACCGAAGAGACCCAGTACTTC
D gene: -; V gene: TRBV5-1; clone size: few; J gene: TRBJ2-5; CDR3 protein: CASSLEETQYF; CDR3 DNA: TGCGCCAGCAGCCTCGAAGAGACCCAGTACTTC
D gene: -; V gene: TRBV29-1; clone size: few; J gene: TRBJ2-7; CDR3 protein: CSVEPGRPYEQYF; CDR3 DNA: TGCAGCGTTGAACCCGGACGGCCCTACGAGCAGTACTTC
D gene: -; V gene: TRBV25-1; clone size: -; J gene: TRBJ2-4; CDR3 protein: CASSLGNIQYF; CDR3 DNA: TGTGCCAGCAGTCTGGGGAACATTCAGTACTTC
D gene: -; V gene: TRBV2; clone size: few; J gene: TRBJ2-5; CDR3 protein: CASRGGARETQYF; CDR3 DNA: TGTGCCAGCAGGGGAGGCGCTCGGGAGACCCAGTACTTC
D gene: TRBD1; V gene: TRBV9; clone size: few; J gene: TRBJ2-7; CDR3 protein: CASTGTGDYEQYF; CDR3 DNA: TGTGCCAGCACCGGGACAGGGGACTACGAGCAGTACTTC